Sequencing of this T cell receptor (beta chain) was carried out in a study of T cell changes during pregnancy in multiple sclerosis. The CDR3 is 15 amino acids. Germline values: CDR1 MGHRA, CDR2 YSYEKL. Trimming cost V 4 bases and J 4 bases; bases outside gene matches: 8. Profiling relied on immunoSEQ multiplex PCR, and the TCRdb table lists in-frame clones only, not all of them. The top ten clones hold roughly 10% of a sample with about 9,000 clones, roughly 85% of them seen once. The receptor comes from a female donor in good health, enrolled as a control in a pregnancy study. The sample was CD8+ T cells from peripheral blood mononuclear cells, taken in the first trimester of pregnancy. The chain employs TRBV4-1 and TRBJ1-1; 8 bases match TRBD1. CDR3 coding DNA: TGCGCCAGCAGCCTACCAGGGGGCGGCAGCACTGAAGCTTTCTTT. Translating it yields CASSLPGGGSTEAFF.